This is a list of T cell receptor beta chains from one sample in a study of cytomegalovirus exposure and HLA in healthy donors. Here immunoSEQ multiplex PCR was the method, and the copy in TCRdb shows in-frame clones only, minus some. This sample's table reports about 70,000 clones. Source material: PBMCs. Every receptor here comes from a female donor in good health and CMV-seropositive. CDR3s leave out the opening cysteine and the closing phenylalanine or tryptophan. The order of the fields is J gene, V gene, D gene, CDR3 protein. The D gene is left open where the match is weak.

J: TRBJ1-2; V: TRBV5-1; D: TRBD1; CDR3: ASGPGQGAWGYT
J: TRBJ2-1; V: TRBV14; D: .; CDR3: ASSPSGVAAYNEQF
J: TRBJ1-4; V: TRBV4-2; D: TRBD1; CDR3: ASSQDGDRGGGEKLF
J: TRBJ2-5; V: TRBV19; D: .; CDR3: ASSPRSYPETQY
J: TRBJ1-1; V: TRBV9; D: .; CDR3: ASSVGAGIAF
J: TRBJ1-1; V: TRBV11-3; D: .; CDR3: ASSPNSFRGTEAF
J: TRBJ2-1; V: TRBV4-1; D: TRBD2; CDR3: ASRRLAGVHEQF
J: TRBJ1-1; V: TRBV7-9; D: .; CDR3: ASSLVEEVLAF
J: TRBJ1-5; V: TRBV11-2; D: TRBD1; CDR3: ASSLGPPQGAGNQPQH
J: TRBJ1-2; V: TRBV19; D: .; CDR3: ASSRLGRQNGYT
J: TRBJ1-5; V: TRBV28; D: TRBD1; CDR3: ASSQGGEGQPQH
J: TRBJ1-1; V: TRBV30; D: TRBD1; CDR3: AWNQQGATEAF
J: TRBJ2-3; V: TRBV28; D: .; CDR3: ASSFQAGWPDTQY
J: TRBJ1-2; V: TRBV6-5; D: .; CDR3: ASSKPGIYGYT
J: TRBJ1-1; V: TRBV5-1; D: TRBD1; CDR3: ASSLKKGTGTESGTEAF
J: TRBJ1-5; V: TRBV30; D: .; CDR3: AWSPESSFNQPQH
J: TRBJ1-1; V: TRBV29-1; D: TRBD1; CDR3: SVKDRLNTEAF
J: TRBJ2-1; V: TRBV5-1; D: TRBD2; CDR3: ASSLGLAGANEQF
J: TRBJ2-5; V: TRBV4-3; D: .; CDR3: ASSQDAGERETQY
J: TRBJ2-3; V: TRBV5-3; D: .; CDR3: ARSLWSFPGTASTDTQY
J: TRBJ2-6; V: TRBV9; D: .; CDR3: ASSVNIGGSGANVLT
J: TRBJ2-2; V: TRBV28; D: TRBD1; CDR3: ASRSSPGQGSANTGELF
J: TRBJ1-5; V: TRBV27; D: .; CDR3: ASSLLGGSVNQPQH
J: TRBJ1-2; V: TRBV2; D: TRBD1; CDR3: ASSFRQGRDGYT
J: TRBJ1-1; V: TRBV18; D: TRBD1; CDR3: ASSSYGQGTNTEAF
J: TRBJ2-5; V: TRBV11-2; D: .; CDR3: ASSQNQETQY
J: TRBJ2-5; V: TRBV30; D: .; CDR3: AWRNGETQY
J: TRBJ1-5; V: TRBV19; D: .; CDR3: ASCLANQPQH
J: TRBJ2-1; V: TRBV25-1; D: TRBD2; CDR3: ASSSREGSYNEQF
J: TRBJ2-7; V: TRBV28; D: .; CDR3: ASRQNEGEQY